These T cell receptor beta chains were read from a single sample in a study of cytomegalovirus exposure and HLA in healthy donors. The repertoire was sequenced with immunoSEQ multiplex PCR; TCRdb's copy has only in-frame clones and lacks some. The data show over 150,000 clones, approximately 83% seen once. The sample consisted of PBMCs. Every receptor here comes from a woman under 30 in good health and CMV-seropositive. CDR3s include the opening cysteine and the closing phenylalanine or tryptophan. The D gene is left open where the match is weak. Size tells how often a clone was seen (once, few, many) or the class of an expanded clone, and some rows leave it out.

V: TRBV6-1
size: once
J: TRBJ1-5
D: TRBD1
CDR3: CASSEASGTGSQPQHF
DNA: TGTGCCAGCAGTGAAGCATCCGGGACAGGGAGTCAGCCCCAGCATTTT

V: TRBV10-2
size: .
J: TRBJ2-1
D: TRBD1
CDR3: CASSSGQGLHNEQFF
DNA: TGCGCCAGCAGTAGCGGACAGGGGCTCCACAATGAGCAGTTCTTC

V: TRBV11-1
size: .
J: TRBJ2-7
D: .
CDR3: CASRRAGQRGYEQYF
DNA: TGTGCCAGCAGAAGGGCGGGACAGAGAGGATACGAGCAGTACTTC

V: TRBV7-2
size: once
J: TRBJ1-2
D: TRBD1
CDR3: CASSRGRGQGYTF
DNA: TGTGCCAGCAGTCGAGGAAGGGGGCAAGGCTACACCTTC

V: TRBV27
size: .
J: TRBJ1-4
D: .
CDR3: CASSLGGGNEKLFF
DNA: TGTGCCAGCAGTTTGGGAGGGGGGAATGAAAAACTGTTTTTT

V: TRBV6-6
size: .
J: TRBJ2-2
D: .
CDR3: CASRSRGNTGELFF
DNA: TGTGCCAGCAGGTCGCGGGGGAACACCGGGGAGCTGTTTTTT

V: TRBV4-1
size: .
J: TRBJ2-7
D: TRBD2
CDR3: CASSQESGGLAYEQYF
DNA: TGCGCCAGCAGCCAAGAGTCGGGGGGACTGGCCTACGAGCAGTACTTC

V: TRBV9
size: .
J: TRBJ1-1
D: .
CDR3: CASSVHLLDWENLNTEAFF
DNA: TGTGCCAGCAGCGTCCACCTTTTGGACTGGGAGAACTTGAACACTGAAGCTTTCTTT

V: TRBV6-5
size: .
J: TRBJ1-1
D: .
CDR3: CASSSDRLRGTEAFF
DNA: TGTGCCAGCAGTTCAGACCGGCTGCGGGGCACTGAAGCTTTCTTT

V: TRBV4-2
size: .
J: TRBJ2-1
D: .
CDR3: CASSQGGDRYNEQFF
DNA: TGTGCCAGCAGCCAAGGAGGAGACAGGTACAATGAGCAGTTCTTC

V: TRBV7-9
size: .
J: TRBJ2-7
D: .
CDR3: CASSEANGEQYF
DNA: TGTGCCAGCAGCGAAGCCAATGGCGAGCAGTACTTC

V: TRBV2
size: .
J: TRBJ2-5
D: .
CDR3: CASSERNPETQYF
DNA: TGTGCCAGCAGTGAGAGAAACCCAGAGACCCAGTACTTC

V: TRBV21-1
size: few
J: TRBJ2-3
D: .
CDR3: CASSKVGPLAGGDTDTQYF
DNA: TGTGCCAGCAGCAAAGTAGGCCCACTAGCGGGGGGCGACACAGATACGCAGTATTTT

V: TRBV11-1
size: .
J: TRBJ2-7
D: .
CDR3: CASSFQGLSSYEQYF
DNA: TGTGCCAGCAGCTTTCAGGGGTTGAGCTCCTACGAGCAGTACTTC

V: TRBV6-1
size: .
J: TRBJ2-3
D: TRBD2
CDR3: CASSERGGGAADTQYF
DNA: TGTGCCAGCAGTGAAAGGGGCGGGGGTGCGGCAGATACGCAGTATTTT

V: TRBV7-9
size: few
J: TRBJ1-2
D: .
CDR3: CASSLDSYGYTF
DNA: TGTGCCAGCAGCCTGGACAGTTATGGCTACACCTTC

V: TRBV2
size: .
J: TRBJ2-7
D: TRBD1
CDR3: CASTGQSSYEQYF
DNA: TGTGCCAGCACGGGACAGAGCTCCTACGAGCAGTACTTC

V: TRBV5-1
size: .
J: TRBJ2-2
D: TRBD1
CDR3: CASSRDRVGTGELFF
DNA: TGCGCCAGCAGCAGGGACAGAGTGGGCACCGGGGAGCTGTTTTTT

V: TRBV5-6
size: .
J: TRBJ1-1
D: .
CDR3: CASSLAREAFF
DNA: TGTGCCAGCAGCTTGGCCAGGGAAGCTTTCTTT

V: TRBV5-1
size: .
J: TRBJ1-1
D: .
CDR3: CASSPTENTEAFF
DNA: TGCGCCAGCAGCCCGACAGAGAACACTGAAGCTTTCTTT

V: TRBV5-6
size: .
J: TRBJ2-5
D: .
CDR3: CASSLAIRVYQETQYF
DNA: TGTGCCAGCAGCTTGGCCATTCGAGTCTACCAAGAGACCCAGTACTTC

V: TRBV25-1
size: .
J: TRBJ2-6
D: .
CDR3: CASSRGQSGANVLTF
DNA: TGTGCCAGCAGTCGAGGACAGTCTGGGGCCAACGTCCTGACTTTC

V: TRBV6-5
size: .
J: TRBJ1-1
D: .
CDR3: CASSTDLTEAFF
DNA: TGTGCCAGCAGTACAGATCTGACTGAAGCTTTCTTT

V: TRBV10-2
size: .
J: TRBJ2-5
D: .
CDR3: CASSVSSPQETQYF
DNA: TGCGCCAGCAGTGTCTCTAGCCCCCAAGAGACCCAGTACTTC

V: TRBV27
size: once
J: TRBJ1-2
D: TRBD1
CDR3: CASSLDRTYLYGYTF
DNA: TGTGCCAGCAGTCTGGACAGGACCTACCTCTATGGCTACACCTTC

V: TRBV5-4
size: .
J: TRBJ2-6
D: .
CDR3: CASSLVGGAGANVLTF
DNA: TGTGCCAGCAGCTTGGTCGGGGGAGCTGGGGCCAACGTCCTGACTTTC

V: TRBV11-2
size: few
J: TRBJ1-2
D: .
CDR3: CASSSLSPPGHNYGYTF
DNA: TGTGCCAGCAGTTCTCTATCCCCACCGGGACATAACTATGGCTACACCTTC

V: TRBV5-6
size: .
J: TRBJ2-1
D: TRBD2
CDR3: CASSLVTSGEYNEQFF
DNA: TGTGCCAGCAGCTTGGTGACTAGCGGGGAATACAATGAGCAGTTCTTC

V: TRBV5-8
size: .
J: TRBJ2-1
D: .
CDR3: CASSVGLPPYNEQFF
DNA: TGTGCCAGCAGCGTGGGACTCCCCCCCTACAATGAGCAGTTCTTC

V: TRBV7-2
size: .
J: TRBJ2-7
D: TRBD2
CDR3: CASSSLAGGEQYF
DNA: TGTGCCAGCAGCTCACTAGCGGGGGGCGAGCAGTACTTC

V: TRBV12-5
size: .
J: TRBJ2-1
D: TRBD1
CDR3: CASGPGTGINNEQFF
DNA: TGTGCTAGTGGTCCCGGGACAGGAATAAACAATGAGCAGTTCTTC

V: TRBV6-1
size: .
J: TRBJ2-2
D: TRBD2
CDR3: CASSEISGGTGELFF
DNA: TGTGCCAGCAGTGAGATATCGGGGGGCACCGGGGAGCTGTTTTTT

V: TRBV27
size: once
J: TRBJ2-1
D: .
CDR3: CASSLGGNEQFF
DNA: TGTGCCAGCAGTTTGGGAGGCAATGAGCAGTTCTTC

V: TRBV6-5
size: .
J: TRBJ1-1
D: .
CDR3: CASNTPNGNTEAFF
DNA: TGTGCCAGCAACACCCCGAATGGGAACACTGAAGCTTTCTTT